This TCR beta chain was sequenced in a study of T cells after yellow fever vaccination. Study-wide findings and caveats: Peaking faster, on day 5 versus 15, the secondary response was nonetheless weaker. FACS-sorted repertoires might harbor abundant contaminating clonotypes from the bulk population. Booster sampling recovered most clones from primary vaccination (approximately 97% CD4, approximately 90% CD8).

TCRdb redid the calling of the 5' RACE reads with MiXCR, one entry per CDR3 protein. This sample yields approximately 70,000 distinct CDR3 sequences, of which about 7.3% are seen a single time; approximately 30% belongs to the top ten. Concerning this clonotype: The antigen remains undetermined. This clone may be a read error of a much larger clone one base away.

Germline V gives CDR1 LGHNA, CDR2 YNFKEQ. The CDR3 contains 16 residues. V was cut by 0 bases and J by 4 bases, with 12 bases left in between. The clonotype comes from a man in his late teens or twenties who received the YFV17D yellow fever vaccine. The gene calls are TRBV4-2 and TRBJ2-2, with D tentatively TRBD1 (6 bases). Specimen: CD8+ T cells sorted from PBMCs, collected 9 to 10 days after the first yellow fever vaccination. DNA for the CDR3: TGTGCCAGCAGCCAAGAGCTCCCAGGGGCCACCGGGGAGCTGTTTTTT. Protein product: CASSQELPGATGELFF.